Included here is one T cell receptor beta chain sequence, with context. This clonotype was recorded many times. No cognate antigen has been identified for it. The input lacks base qualities; no much larger clone sits a single base away. At the junction V is shortened by 2 bases and J by 10 bases, with 10 bases in between. The germline V gene sets CDR1 to SGHRS and CDR2 to YFSETQ. The CDR3 has 12 amino acids, counting the end cysteine and phenylalanine. Only CDR3 DNA remains: 36 bases, in frame from the first base. These data originate in a study of T-cell memory formation after mild COVID-19 (dated by TCRdb to about 2021). About the investigation overall: Most TCR sequence clusters were specific to one of the two donors. In a couple of donors, T-cell clones that expanded and contracted after mild COVID-19 were followed by sequencing TCRalpha and TCRbeta repertoires longitudinally. Two young, previously healthy adult volunteers made up the cohort, one male and one female. Overall results and qualifications from the work: Some responding clones were found in pre-infection memory, which suggests that pre-existing cross-reactive memory T cells took part in the SARS-CoV-2 response. Only a couple of mild cases were covered in the study, and larger cohorts including severe cases with pre-infection samples were considered necessary. Clones that contracted from day 15 to 85 showed balanced CD4/CD8 phenotypes, whereas a second wave of clones that expanded from day 15 to 37 leaned towards CD4+. The second-wave clones that peaked on day 37 were not confirmed to be SARS-CoV-2 specific. Contracting CD4+ clones turned up mainly in the CM and EM memory subsets, whereas EMRA was where CD8+ clones were enriched.

The instrument was an Illumina NovaSeq 6000. Using 5'RACE with constant-segment primers, TCRalpha and TCRbeta cDNA libraries were constructed, with sample barcodes and unique molecular identifiers added in the process. RNA was extracted from every sample with Trizol reagent. Amplification of the libraries took two PCR steps, and the second step added a second sample barcode plus Illumina TruSeq adapters. Libraries were sequenced on an Illumina NovaSeq with 2 x 150 bp paired-end reads. Processing in the source paper ran as follows. The reads were demultiplexed and collapsed into UMI-guided consensus sequences using migec v1.2.7. With mixcr v2.1.11, UMI consensuses were aligned to TRA and TRB V and J templates and assembled into clonotypes. A clonotype was counted as expanded or contracted only when both edgeR and NoisET called the clonotype significant, with the noise models trained on biological replicates. edgeR calls used a false discovery rate-adjusted p below 0.01 and a log2 fold-change threshold of 1. As an exploratory analysis of dynamics, max-normalized trajectories of the 1000 most abundant clonotypes were examined by PCA with hierarchical clustering. Separately sequenced CD4+ and CD8+ repertoires were used to assign a CD4 or CD8 phenotype to each responding clone. TCRdb itself trimmed the public reads at Q25 with fastp, ran MiXCR and retained productive beta chains. Here each entry gathers all rows of one CDR3 protein and keeps the most common genes and DNA. The V and J calls reflect TCRdb's pipeline rather than the authors' work. The sample table shows 380,000 or so distinct CDR3 sequences, and approximately 13% are seen once. The ten top clones hold about 20% of the sample.

PBMCs were isolated by Ficoll-Paque density gradient centrifugation. The receptor was isolated from a man between 18 and 35 years old who had mild COVID-19 (a few samples of this study predate the infection). The sample titles of this study are shuffled in the database, so cell type and time point are left out; the donor was told from shared clones. Sequenced: PBMCs or a T cell subset sorted from them (not recorded which). Recombination linked TRBV5-1 to TRBJ2-1; the D segment might be TRBD1 or TRBD2, since each matches 5 bases. The DNA reads TGCGCCAGCAGCTTTGGGACGGGAGAGCAGTTCTTC. Its protein product is CASSFGTGEQFF. With the rest looked up from the reference TRBV5-1 and TRBJ2-1 genes rather than sequenced, the full variable domain is KAGVTQTPRYLIKTRGQQVTLSCSPISGHRSVSWYQQTPGQGLQFLFEYFSETQRNKGNFPGRFSGRQFSNSRSEMNVSTLELGDSALYLCASSFGTGEQFFGPGTRLTVL.